This paragraph reports one T cell receptor (beta chain). Its cognate antigen is unknown. This sample is drawn from a study of graft-versus-host responses after intestinal transplantation. As for the study in general: Once they had received anti-thymocyte globulin induction, all recipients took tacrolimus and steroids for approximately three years.

The CDR3 consists of 15 residues. CDR1 is SGHAT and CDR2 is FQNNGV in the germline V gene. V shed 5 bases, J shed 0 bases, and the junction held 6 bases outside the gene matches. The study, taken as a whole, reports: Some GvH clones appeared in ileal mucosa or blood before recipient bone marrow. Clonal ratios of graft-versus-host to host-versus-graft in allografts were high for patients exhibiting graft-donor T cell macrochimerism.

Generated by immunoSEQ multiplex PCR, the TCRdb table keeps only in-frame clones and is missing some. The table shows 40,000 to 55,000 clones, with approximately 84% occurring only once. The chain joins TRBV11-2 to TRBJ1-2, with TRBD1 matching over 7 bases. This receptor was obtained from a human donor who was the organ donor for an intestinal transplant. The material sequenced was unstimulated CD4+ T cells sorted from spleen or lymph node cells, taken before transplant. The CDR3 spells CASSPRTGTNYGYTF. DNA of the CDR3: TGTGCCAGCAGCCCCCGGACAGGCACTAACTATGGCTACACCTTC.